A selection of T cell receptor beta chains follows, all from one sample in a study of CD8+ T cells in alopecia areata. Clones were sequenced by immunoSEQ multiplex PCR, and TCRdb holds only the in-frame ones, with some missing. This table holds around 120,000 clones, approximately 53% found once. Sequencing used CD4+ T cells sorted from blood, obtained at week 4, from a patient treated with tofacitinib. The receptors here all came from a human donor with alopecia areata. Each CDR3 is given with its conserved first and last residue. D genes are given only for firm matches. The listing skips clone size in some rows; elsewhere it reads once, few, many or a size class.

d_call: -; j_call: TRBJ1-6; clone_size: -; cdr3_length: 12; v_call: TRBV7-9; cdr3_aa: CASSDTQSPLHF; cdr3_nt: TGTGCCAGCAGCGATACGCAATCACCCCTCCACTTT
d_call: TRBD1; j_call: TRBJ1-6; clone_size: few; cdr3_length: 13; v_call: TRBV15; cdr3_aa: CATSRQGGSPLHF; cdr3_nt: TGTGCCACCAGTAGACAGGGCGGTTCACCCCTCCACTTT
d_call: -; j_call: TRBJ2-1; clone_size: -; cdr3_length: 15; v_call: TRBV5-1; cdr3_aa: CASSQDGGYTNEQFF; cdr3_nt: TGCGCCAGCAGCCAAGACGGGGGCTACACTAATGAGCAGTTCTTC
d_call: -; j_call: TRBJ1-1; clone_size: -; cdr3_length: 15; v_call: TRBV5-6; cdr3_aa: CASSRSGSYYTEAFF; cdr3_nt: TGTGCCAGCAGCCGTTCCGGGTCCTATTACACTGAAGCTTTCTTT
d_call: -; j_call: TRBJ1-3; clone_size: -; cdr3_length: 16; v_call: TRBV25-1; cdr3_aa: CASSEYGVSSGNTIYF; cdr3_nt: TGTGCCAGCAGTGAATATGGGGTATCCTCTGGAAACACCATATATTTT
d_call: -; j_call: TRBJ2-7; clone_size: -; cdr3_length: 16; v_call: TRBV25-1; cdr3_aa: CASSEGGSGRAYEQYF; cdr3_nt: TGTGCCAGCAGTGAAGGGGGGTCGGGGAGAGCCTACGAGCAGTACTTC
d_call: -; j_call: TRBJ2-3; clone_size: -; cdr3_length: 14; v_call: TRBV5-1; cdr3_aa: CASSLDAATDTQYF; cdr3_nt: TGCGCCAGCAGCTTGGATGCAGCGACAGATACGCAGTATTTT
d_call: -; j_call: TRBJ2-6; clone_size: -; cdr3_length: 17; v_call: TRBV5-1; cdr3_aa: CASSFQVGNSGANVLTF; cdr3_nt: TGCGCCAGCAGCTTCCAGGTCGGGAACTCTGGGGCCAACGTCCTGACTTTC
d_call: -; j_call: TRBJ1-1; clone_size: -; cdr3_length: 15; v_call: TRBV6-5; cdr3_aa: CASRYPSGGNAEAFF; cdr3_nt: TGTGCCAGCAGATACCCCAGTGGGGGGAACGCTGAAGCTTTCTTT
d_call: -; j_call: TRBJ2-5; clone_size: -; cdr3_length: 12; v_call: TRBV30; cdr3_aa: CAWSVGKETQYF; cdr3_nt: TGTGCCTGGAGTGTCGGGAAAGAGACCCAGTACTTC